These T cell receptor beta chains were read from a single sample in a study of blood T cell repertoires in COVID-19. The protocol was immunoSEQ multiplex PCR, while the TCRdb copy is restricted to in-frame clones and leaves out a portion. The top ten hold about 4% of the sample, which has 200,000 or so clones, roughly 88% seen once. The specimen sequenced was PBMCs or T cells enriched from blood (not recorded which). The receptor set was obtained from a woman aged 30 to 39 who had been exposed to COVID-19. The CDR3 runs from the conserved cysteine through the conserved F or W. The D gene is left open where the match is weak. Clone sizes are given selectively: once, few, many, or a class where the clone is expanded.

d_gene,abundance,j_gene,v_gene,CDR3nt,CDR3aa
NA,NA,TRBJ1-1,TRBV28,TGTGCCAGCAGTTTCGAGGGTGCGTCGAACACTGAAGCTTTCTTT,CASSFEGASNTEAFF
NA,NA,TRBJ2-1,TRBV29-1,TGCAGCGTTGCACCCCTAGATGAGCAGTTCTTC,CSVAPLDEQFF
TRBD2,many,TRBJ2-7,TRBV15,TGTGCCACCAGCAGAGATATAGCGGGGCGCTACGAGCAGTACTTC,CATSRDIAGRYEQYF
NA,NA,TRBJ1-2,TRBV30,TGTGCCTGGAGACAACCTAGAAAGCCGGGACAAGCTAACTATGGCTACACCTTC,CAWRQPRKPGQANYGYTF
NA,NA,TRBJ1-1,TRBV5-1,TGCGCCAGCAGCTGGCAGGACAGCCTGAACACTGAAGCTTTCTTT,CASSWQDSLNTEAFF
TRBD1,few,TRBJ1-4,TRBV5-1,TGCGCCAGCAGTTACTTGACAGGGGGCACGGTTGGGGAAAAACTGTTTTTT,CASSYLTGGTVGEKLFF
TRBD2,NA,TRBJ2-7,TRBV7-9,TGTGCCAGCAGCCCGACTAGCGGGAACCCCTACGAGCAGTACTTC,CASSPTSGNPYEQYF
NA,NA,TRBJ2-7,TRBV6-2/TRBV6-3,TGTGCCAGCAGTCACTCCGGGAGATCGAGGGACGAGCAGTACTTC,CASSHSGRSRDEQYF
NA,NA,TRBJ1-5,TRBV5-6,TGTGCCAGCAGCGGGACGGGACTCGATCAGCCCCAGCATTTT,CASSGTGLDQPQHF
NA,few,TRBJ1-2,TRBV30,TGTGCCTGGAGAACCTCAAGGGGCAGAGTAAATGGCTACACCTTC,CAWRTSRGRVNGYTF
NA,NA,TRBJ2-1,TRBV9,TGTGCCAGCACCCCTAGTACCTACAATGAGCAGTTCTTC,CASTPSTYNEQFF
NA,few,TRBJ1-1,TRBV29-1,TGCAGCGTTGAAGATCTTTCCCCGGAAGCTTTCTTT,CSVEDLSPEAFF
NA,NA,TRBJ1-4,TRBV18,TGTGCCAGCTCACCACCTCAGGGTTTGGGTGAAAAACTGTTTTTT,CASSPPQGLGEKLFF
TRBD1,NA,TRBJ2-7,TRBV7-9,TGTGCCAGCAGCCTGGGAACCGGGACAGGGGGCTACGAGCAGTACTTC,CASSLGTGTGGYEQYF
TRBD2,once,TRBJ2-1,TRBV11-2,TGTGCCAGCAGCTCCAGACTAGCGGACAATGAGCAGTTCTTC,CASSSRLADNEQFF
TRBD1,once,TRBJ1-5,TRBV19,TGTGCGAGTACTACAGGGGCTCTCCTCAATCAGCCCCAGCATTTT,CASTTGALLNQPQHF
NA,NA,TRBJ1-1,TRBV12-3/TRBV12-4,TGTGCCAGCAGTTTACAGGGAAATACTGAAGCTTTCTTT,CASSLQGNTEAFF
TRBD2,NA,TRBJ2-1,TRBV7-6,TGTGCCAGCAGCCCAGCACCCCGCGGGAGTCTTGGCAATGAGCAGTTCTTC,CASSPAPRGSLGNEQFF
NA,NA,TRBJ1-1,TRBV5-6,TGTGCCAGCAGCTTGGCGAGGGGGAGAACTGAAGCTTTCTTT,CASSLARGRTEAFF
NA,few,TRBJ2-7,TRBV5-3,TGTGCCAGAAGCTTGGAATTCCGGGATCCTTGCTCCTACGAGCAGTACTTC,CARSLEFRDPCSYEQYF
NA,NA,TRBJ2-2,TRBV7-3,TGTGCCAGCAGCTTAGGAGCGAACACCGGGGAGCTGTTTTTT,CASSLGANTGELFF
NA,once,TRBJ1-1,TRBV9,TGTGCCAGCAGCGTGACGGACTTTTCCGCTGAAGCTTTCTTT,CASSVTDFSAEAFF
TRBD1,NA,TRBJ2-2,TRBV28,TGTGCCAGCAGCCGGGGACAGGGAGGCGGGGAGCTGTTTTTT,CASSRGQGGGELFF
NA,once,TRBJ2-2,TRBV7-9,TGTGCCAGCCAAGCTTGGGGCGTAATGAACACCGGGGAGCTGTTTTTT,CASQAWGVMNTGELFF
TRBD1,NA,TRBJ1-1,TRBV11-2,TGTGCCAGCAGCTCAAGGACAGGGAACACTGAAGCTTTCTTT,CASSSRTGNTEAFF
TRBD1,NA,TRBJ1-1,TRBV28,TGTGCCAGCACGGGGACAGTGAACACTGAAGCTTTCTTT,CASTGTVNTEAFF
NA,NA,TRBJ1-6,TRBV28,TGTGCCAGCAGTTTGTCAGGGGCCTATAATTCACCCCTCCACTTT,CASSLSGAYNSPLHF
TRBD1,many,TRBJ1-2,TRBV10-3,TGTGCCATCAGTGGATACAGGGGAGGCTACACCTTC,CAISGYRGGYTF
TRBD2,NA,TRBJ2-7,TRBV11-2,TGTGCCAGCAGCCCATTCTTCGCCGGGACTAGCTTTTTTGTGCAGTACTTC,CASSPFFAGTSFFVQYF
NA,NA,TRBJ1-5,TRBV19,TGTGCCAGTAGTATATTAGGGACTGCAGATCCGAATCAGCCCCAGCATTTT,CASSILGTADPNQPQHF
TRBD1,NA,TRBJ2-7,TRBV3-1/TRBV3-2,TGTGCCAGCAGCCGATGGACAGGGGGCATCGACGAGCAGTACTTC,CASSRWTGGIDEQYF
NA,NA,TRBJ2-2,TRBV5-1,TGCGCCAGCAGCTTACAGGGAACCGGGGAGCTGTTTTTT,CASSLQGTGELFF
TRBD2,NA,TRBJ2-1,TRBV19,TGTGCCAGTGGGACTAGCGACTCCTACAATGAGCAGTTCTTC,CASGTSDSYNEQFF
TRBD1,NA,TRBJ1-2,TRBV10-1,TGCGCCAGCAGTGAGCGAGGGGGACAGGGGGTCAAACCATATGGCTACACCTTC,CASSERGGQGVKPYGYTF
TRBD1,NA,TRBJ1-1,TRBV2,TGTGCCAGCAGTGGTGACAGGGGAGTAGGTGAAGCTTTCTTT,CASSGDRGVGEAFF
TRBD2,NA,TRBJ2-1,TRBV27,TGTGCCAGCAGGTTAGCGGGAGGGCCTGATGAGCAGTTCTTC,CASRLAGGPDEQFF
TRBD2,once,TRBJ2-1,TRBV7-6,TGTGCCAGCAGCTCCAGCGGGAGAGTCAGGTACAATGAGCAGTTCTTC,CASSSSGRVRYNEQFF
NA,NA,TRBJ2-5,TRBV18,TGTGCCAGCTCACCACGTGAGGGTAGGGAGACCCAGTACTTC,CASSPREGRETQYF
TRBD1,once,TRBJ1-2,TRBV9,TGTGCCAGCAGCACCCGACAGGGACCTAACTATGGCTACACCTTC,CASSTRQGPNYGYTF
TRBD1,NA,TRBJ1-4,TRBV19,TGTGCCAGTAGTGGGCGGACAGGGGGCATCCGTGAGATTAATGAAAAACTGTTTTTT,CASSGRTGGIREINEKLFF
NA,NA,TRBJ2-3,TRBV30,TGTGCCTGGAGTGTAATATGGGGGCCCACAGATACGCAGTATTTT,CAWSVIWGPTDTQYF
NA,once,TRBJ1-5,TRBV3-1/TRBV3-2,TGTGCCAGCAGCCACTCAGGGGGCAATCAGCCCCAGCATTTT,CASSHSGGNQPQHF
NA,NA,TRBJ1-3,TRBV5-1,TGCGCCAGCAGCTTGAAGCGGGGACCGCGCTCTGGAAACACCATATATTTT,CASSLKRGPRSGNTIYF